This T cell receptor beta chain was captured in a study of OX40 agonist ivuxolimab in advanced cancers. In terms of the full investigation: Ivuxolimab was a fully human IgG2 agonistic monoclonal antibody targeting the costimulatory receptor OX40 (CD134). Intravenous ivuxolimab was administered to patients every 2 weeks at six dose levels: 0.01, 0.1, 0.3, 1.5, 3 and 10 mg/kg. Of the 50 or so patients in dose escalation, about 20 had hepatocellular carcinoma, roughly 15 had melanoma, 9 had renal cell carcinoma and 9 had head and neck cancer. The dose-escalation cohort was 82.7% male with a mean age of approximately 59 years, ranging from roughly 23 to 90. Patients were allowed to have had prior anti-PD-1, anti-PD-L1 or anti-CTLA-4 therapy, and 40% of the dose-escalation patients had previously received checkpoint inhibitors. Partial responses were achieved by three dose-escalation patients, of whom one had hepatocellular carcinoma and two had cutaneous melanoma. The purpose of peripheral TCRbeta sequencing was to test whether ivuxolimab changed TCR sequence diversity and led to clonal T-cell expansion. The paper reports the monotherapy dose-escalation portion (N = 52 patients) of the phase I ivuxolimab trial.

The investigation overall reported the following: At doses from 0.1 to 3.0 mg/kg, clonal expansion was seen in both CD4+ and CD8+ blood T cells between baseline and week 6. After ivuxolimab, expanded clones were on average more numerous among CD8+ T cells than among CD4+ T cells. Low levels of normalized T-cell clonal expansion were also seen in some patients who did not respond. Partial responders in the 0.1-3.0 mg/kg groups had among the lowest normalized peripheral clonal expansion, especially among CD8+ T cells. The antigen specificity of the clonally expanded peripheral T cells was not determined.

Turning to this clone: The clone's antigen remains unknown. The input lacks base qualities; no much larger clone sits a single base away.

To sequence the TCRbeta CDR3 region, genomic DNA was isolated from the sorted cells. The immunoSEQ Assay was used for sequencing of TCRbeta CDR3 regions. TCRdb obtained this table from immuneACCESS and retained in-frame rearrangements with V and J assigned. These tables miss some clones; where compared with another copy, unresolved V genes account for less than half of the shortfall, and the remainder is unexplained. The sample table holds several thousand clones, of which about 90% were seen once. Roughly 30% of the sample goes to the ten largest clones. Patients with autoimmune disease history or receiving systemic immunosuppression were excluded from the trial. Peripheral blood for TCR sequencing was collected from all dose cohorts at baseline, on cycle 4 day 1, and on cycle 7 day 1. Samples were obtained from an open-label, multicenter, first-in-human phase I dose-escalation trial of ivuxolimab. The trial enrolled adults with locally advanced or metastatic head and neck squamous cell, hepatocellular, melanoma or renal cell carcinoma. Before TCR sequencing, CD4+ and CD8+ T cells were separately sorted from peripheral blood.

The origin of this receptor is an adult with an advanced solid tumor such as melanoma, head and neck, liver or kidney cancer. The source material was CD4+ or CD8+ T cells sorted from blood, sampled in a trial of the OX40 agonist ivuxolimab.

CDR3 region: CASSSSFSYQETQYF. The DNA sequence follows: TGCGCCAGCAGCTCTAGCTTCTCGTACCAAGAGACCCAGTACTTC. This sequence uses TRBV5-1 and TRBJ2-5, and TRBD2 may be the D gene, going by 5 matching bases. Taken from the germline V gene, the CDR1 and CDR2 loops are SGHRS and YFSETQ. Relative to germline, V is 3 bases shorter and J is 0 bases shorter, with 12 bases between their ends. The CDR3 sequence holds 15 residues, the cysteine and phenylalanine included. Of the read, only the CDR3 DNA is kept; its 45 bases are in frame from base 1.